A single sample is the source of the 21 T cell receptor beta chains below, sequenced in a study of memory CD4+ T cells and cytomegalovirus serostatus. The sort gate was single viable CD3+CD4+CD8-CD45RO+ cells for memory CD4+ T cells. Assay: immunoSEQ multiplex PCR; the TCRdb copy retains only in-frame clones and omits some. The data hold tens of thousands of clones, with approximately 83% observed a single time. The sequencing input was memory CD4+ T cells from blood. The receptors come from an adult in good health and CMV-seronegative.

V is TRBV7-9 and J is TRBJ2-3, with TRBD2 matching over 15 bases. Unmatched junction bases numbered 9, after V lost 5 bases and J lost 3 bases. CDR3 length: 18 residues. CDR1 and CDR2 (germline): SEHNR, FQNEAQ (reference sequence). The CDR3 protein is CASSPGLAGGLRTDTQYF. The CDR3 DNA sequence: TGTGCCAGCAGCCCCGGACTAGCGGGGGGGCTGAGGACAGATACGCAGTATTTT.

This clone was observed a few times. The V gene is TRBV7-8, the J gene TRBJ1-4, with D possibly being TRBD1 (5 bases). The germline CDR1 and CDR2 sequences are SGHVS and FQNEAQ. The ends were cut back, 5 bases at V and 0 bases at J, with 10 bases in the middle. This CDR3 spans 15 amino acids. As DNA, the CDR3 is TGTGCCAGCAGCAGGACACGGTCAACTAATGAAAAACTGTTTTTT. Translating gives CASSRTRSTNEKLFF.

The rearrangement links TRBV5-3 to TRBJ1-2; D not certain. TRBV5-3 is labeled an ORF, and its function is uncertain. The V and J ends lost 0 bases and 8 bases respectively, with 8 bases between them. The CDR3 is 12 residues long. CDR3 loop: CARSLDRQGYTF. DNA of the CDR3: TGTGCCAGAAGCTTGGACCGTCAAGGCTACACCTTC.

The V call is TRBV6-5, the J call TRBJ1-6; unclear D gene. The V and J ends lost 0 bases and 9 bases respectively, with 12 bases between them. CDR1 is MNHEY, CDR2 SVGAGI, per germline. This CDR3 comprises 15 residues. The CDR3 nucleotides read TGTGCCAGCAGTTACTCGATGGTGGGCGGTTCACCCCTCCACTTT. This encodes CASSYSMVGGSPLHF.

The chain recombines TRBV4-1 with TRBJ1-6, with TRBD1 as a possible D gene (5 bases). Germline V CDR1 and CDR2: MGHRA, YSYEKL. The CDR3 has 19 residues. V lost 3 bases and J 2 bases, leaving 20 bases between the germline ends. The CDR3 sequence: CASSHPSRRVGTYNSPLHF. The CDR3 coding sequence is TGCGCCAGCAGCCACCCAAGTCGCAGGGTGGGCACCTATAATTCACCCCTCCACTTT.

This clone was observed once. This CDR3 reads CASSRLAGRSYNEQFF. DNA for the CDR3: TGTGCCAGCAGCCGATTAGCGGGGAGATCCTACAATGAGCAGTTCTTC. The gene calls are TRBV14 and TRBJ2-1; 8 bases line up with TRBD2. J lost 1 base, V lost 4 bases, and 6 bases had no gene match. CDR1 and CDR2 from the germline V gene are SGHDN and FVKESK. This CDR3 contains 16 residues.

The chain combines TRBV28 with TRBJ2-1, with 8 bases matching TRBD2. V trimming: 4 bases; J trimming: 2 bases; junction bases outside the gene matches: 4. The CDR3 extends over 15 amino acids. The germline V gene has CDR1 MDHEN and CDR2 SYDVKM. The CDR3 region is CASSSGGKTYNEQFF. In nucleotides, the CDR3 is TGTGCCAGCAGTTCGGGGGGGAAAACCTACAATGAGCAGTTCTTC.

The chain recombines TRBV7-2 with TRBJ1-2; D not certain. V was pared by 0 bases and J by 4 bases, with 9 bases between. The CDR3 has 14 amino acids. The germline V gene encodes CDR1 SGHTA and CDR2 FQGNSA. The CDR3 region has the DNA TGTGCCAGCAGCTTAGCAGCAGGAAGCTATGGCTACACCTTC. Translated: CASSLAAGSYGYTF.

This sequence joins TRBV7-8 and TRBJ2-7; weak D call: TRBD2 (6 bases). Per the germline V gene, CDR1 is SGHVS and CDR2 is FQNEAQ. The CDR3 is 13 amino acids. V lost 5 bases, J lost 6 bases, and 14 bases lay in between. Here the CDR3 DNA reads TGTGCCAGCAGCCTCGGCGGGGTTTCCGAGCAGTACTTC. It translates to CASSLGGVSEQYF. The variable domain in full, completed from reference TRBV7-8 and TRBJ2-7, reads GAGVSQSPRYKVAKRGQDVALRCDPISGHVSLFWYQQALGQGPEFLTYFQNEAQLDKSGLPSDRFFAERPEGSVSTLKIQRTQQEDSAVYLCASSLGGVSEQYFGPGTRLTVT.

J is TRBJ2-4 and V is TRBV28, with TRBD2 matching 8 bases. Germline V lookup: CDR1 MDHEN, CDR2 SYDVKM. This CDR3 is 16 amino acids long. V lost 4 bases and J lost 7; bases outside the gene matches: 12. CDR3 DNA sequence: TGTGCCAGCAGTTCTGAGCAACGGGGGGGGATTAACATTCAGTACTTC. Translation: CASSSEQRGGINIQYF.

The chain uses TRBV10-2 and TRBJ1-5, with 7 bases fitting TRBD1. After removal of 3 bases from V and 3 bases from J, the junction contained 5 bases not matched to a gene. This CDR3 comprises 15 residues. Germline V gene lookup returns CDR1 WSHSY and CDR2 SAAADI. DNA for the CDR3: TGCGCCAGCAGTGATTCCAGGGGGGTCAATCAGCCCCAGCATTTT. This encodes CASSDSRGVNQPQHF.

This clone was seen only once. The chain carries TRBV19 and TRBJ2-2; D not resolved. The CDR3 covers 14 residues. V was clipped by 3 bases and J by 4 bases, with 9 bases between them. The germline CDR1 and CDR2 sequences are LNHDA and SQIVND (reference sequence). CDR3 nucleotides: TGTGCCAGTAGTATCGGTTTTGTCACCGGGGAGCTGTTTTTT. This codes for CASSIGFVTGELFF.

This sequence joins TRBV18 and TRBJ1-4; D is possibly TRBD1 (5 bases). Germline CDR1 is KGHSH and CDR2 is LQKENI. The CDR3 length is 17 residues. Trimming removed 3 bases at V and 5 bases at J, with 19 bases between. CDR3 bases: TGTGCCAGCTCACCGCGCCATGTGGGGGAAACGAATGAAAAACTGTTTTTT. Translation: CASSPRHVGETNEKLFF. The full variable domain, its missing parts supplied by reference TRBV18 and TRBJ1-4, is NAGVMQNPRHLVRRRGQEARLRCSPMKGHSHVYWYRQLPEEGLKFMVYLQKENIIDESGMPKERFSAEFPKEGPSILRIQQVVRGDSAAYFCASSPRHVGETNEKLFFGSGTQLSVL.

The chain couples TRBV5-1 to TRBJ2-1; tentatively, D is TRBD2 (5 bases). CDR3 size: 14 residues. The germline CDR1 and CDR2 sequences are SGHRS and YFSETQ. The V and J ends lost 0 bases and 6 bases respectively, with 10 bases between them. The CDR3 loop reads CASSLGGSRNEQFF. The CDR3 region has the DNA TGCGCCAGCAGCTTGGGAGGGTCCCGCAATGAGCAGTTCTTC.

Here the CDR3 DNA reads TGTGCCAGCAGCCTACAGGGTTCTGGAAACACCATATATTTT. Encoded protein: CASSLQGSGNTIYF. The chain combines TRBV5-4 with TRBJ1-3; maybe TRBD1 (6 bases). Germline V CDR1 and CDR2: SGHNT, YYREEE (reference sequence). V dropped 4 bases and J dropped 1 base, with 9 bases sitting between them. CDR3 length: 14 amino acids. The full variable domain, with the rest looked up from reference TRBV5-4 and TRBJ1-3, is ETGVTQSPTHLIKTRGQQVTLRCSSQSGHNTVSWYQQALGQGPQFIFQYYREEENGRGNFPPRFSGLQFPNYSSELNVNALELDDSALYLCASSLQGSGNTIYFGEGSWLTVV.

This clone was seen more than once but under ten times. V gene TRBV30 combines with J gene TRBJ1-2; D not certain. The CDR3 spans 18 residues. Germline CDR1 reads GTSNPN; CDR2 reads SVGIG (reference sequence). The V gene lost 0 bases and the J gene lost 4 bases, with 24 bases spanning the gap. The CDR3 DNA sequence: TGTGCCTGGAGTGTACTTCGGATGGGCAGGATGCACGGCTATGGCTACACCTTC. Translation: CAWSVLRMGRMHGYGYTF.

This clone has just a few counts. CDR3 sequence (DNA): TGTGCCAGCAGACCTCGATGGGGGGCGACAGATACGCAGTATTTT. Amino acids: CASRPRWGATDTQYF. The chain links TRBV11-2 to TRBJ2-3, with D perhaps matching TRBD1 or TRBD2 (6 bases each). CDR3 length equals 15 residues. The germline V gene encodes CDR1 SGHAT and CDR2 FQNNGV. The V end lost 6 bases, the J end lost 3 bases, and 16 bases lay between the germline ends.

The J gene is TRBJ2-7, the V gene TRBV4-2, with TRBD2 matching 9 bases. This CDR3 spans 15 amino acids. V lost 0 bases, J lost 3 bases, and 3 bases stayed unmatched. Germline values: CDR1 LGHNA, CDR2 YNFKEQ. CDR3 residues: CASSQEAGGHYEQYF. The CDR3 DNA reads as TGTGCCAGCAGCCAAGAAGCGGGGGGCCACTACGAGCAGTACTTC.

CDR3 sequence: CSVGIQGNPTDTQYF. In DNA form, the CDR3 reads TGCAGCGTTGGAATACAGGGGAACCCCACAGATACGCAGTATTTT. This chain uses TRBV29-1 with TRBJ2-3, with 7 bases matching TRBD1. The CDR3 extends over 15 amino acids. The V and J ends lost 4 bases and 2 bases, in that order; junction bases with no gene match: 9. Per germline, CDR1 SQVTM and CDR2 ANQGSEA.

Comments on this clone: Other DNA sequences from this sample encode an identical CDR3 as well. V usage is TRBV5-1 and J usage is TRBJ2-7; 11 nucleotides agree with TRBD2. Trimming at V came to 0 bases and at J to 4 bases, leaving 3 bases not matched to a gene. The CDR3 is made up of 15 amino acids. CDR1 SGHRS and CDR2 YFSETQ come from the germline V gene. CDR3 in DNA: TGCGCCAGCAGCTTGGCGGCTAGCGGGGGGTACGAGCAGTACTTC. Translation gives CASSLAASGGYEQYF.

The V call is TRBV19, the J call TRBJ2-3; tentative D call: TRBD1 (6 bases). The CDR3 runs to 16 residues. Germline assignment: CDR1 LNHDA and CDR2 SQIVND (reference sequence). Trimming cost V 6 bases and J 3 bases, with 19 bases left between them. CDR3 nucleotide sequence: TGTGCCAGTAGCCCCCTGGCAGGGGTTATGACAGATACGCAGTATTTT. It yields the protein CASSPLAGVMTDTQYF.